Listed below are T cell receptor beta chains from one sample, sequenced in a study of CD8 T cells in Susac syndrome. Via MiXCR, TCRdb re-called the immunoSEQ multiplex PCR reads, giving one row per CDR3 protein. The data hold about 160,000 distinct CDR3 sequences, with 94% observed a single time. Specimen: CD4+ T cells from PBMCs. The receptors derive from a human donor with multiple sclerosis. CDR3s leave out the opening cysteine and the closing phenylalanine or tryptophan. A D gene is named only where the DNA matches it firmly.

j_call: TRBJ2-3; d_call: -; v_call: TRBV20-1; cdr3_aa: SAQRGPSTDTQY
j_call: TRBJ2-1; d_call: -; v_call: TRBV7-2; cdr3_aa: ASSHDTSQQF
j_call: TRBJ2-6; d_call: -; v_call: TRBV6-5; cdr3_aa: ASSSRSWPYGANVLT
j_call: TRBJ2-1; d_call: -; v_call: TRBV4-3; cdr3_aa: ASSQESWGEQF
j_call: TRBJ1-1; d_call: -; v_call: TRBV19; cdr3_aa: ASSIDSRKAF
j_call: TRBJ1-1; d_call: -; v_call: TRBV6-4; cdr3_aa: ASRHKSNTEAF
j_call: TRBJ2-7; d_call: -; v_call: TRBV28; cdr3_aa: ASSGGMGYEQY
j_call: TRBJ2-5; d_call: -; v_call: TRBV6-5; cdr3_aa: ASRSFDRETQY
j_call: TRBJ1-3; d_call: TRBD1; v_call: TRBV19; cdr3_aa: ASRNGDRPLSGNTIY
j_call: TRBJ1-2; d_call: TRBD1; v_call: TRBV20-1; cdr3_aa: SAQSTGQGAPGYGYT
j_call: TRBJ2-1; d_call: -; v_call: TRBV6-5; cdr3_aa: ASSYGGTHNEQF
j_call: TRBJ2-7; d_call: -; v_call: TRBV10-3; cdr3_aa: AISESSPSYEQY
j_call: TRBJ2-3; d_call: -; v_call: TRBV6-1; cdr3_aa: ASSESGGGWSTDTQY
j_call: TRBJ2-1; d_call: TRBD2; v_call: TRBV20-1; cdr3_aa: SARTSGRAGNEQF
j_call: TRBJ2-5; d_call: -; v_call: TRBV25-1; cdr3_aa: ASSEQDNGLAH
j_call: TRBJ2-2; d_call: -; v_call: TRBV12-5; cdr3_aa: ASRRTYTGELF
j_call: TRBJ1-1; d_call: -; v_call: TRBV30; cdr3_aa: ALQENTEAF
j_call: TRBJ1-1; d_call: -; v_call: TRBV19; cdr3_aa: ASSHGVNTEAF
j_call: TRBJ1-2; d_call: -; v_call: TRBV18; cdr3_aa: ASSPTWGLNQTGNYGYT
j_call: TRBJ2-3; d_call: -; v_call: TRBV19; cdr3_aa: ASSLPGSTDTQY
j_call: TRBJ2-1; d_call: TRBD2; v_call: TRBV20-1; cdr3_aa: SASRPAGGSLNEQF
j_call: TRBJ2-1; d_call: TRBD2; v_call: TRBV2; cdr3_aa: ASRSRPGRGNYNEQF
j_call: TRBJ2-5; d_call: -; v_call: TRBV12-3/TRBV12-4; cdr3_aa: ASSLGPAEETQY
j_call: TRBJ2-3; d_call: -; v_call: TRBV6-1; cdr3_aa: ASRRRGRGSPDTQY
j_call: TRBJ2-7; d_call: -; v_call: TRBV20-1; cdr3_aa: SARAPGTFGYEQY
j_call: TRBJ2-3; d_call: TRBD1; v_call: TRBV28; cdr3_aa: ASSRQGADTQY
j_call: TRBJ2-2; d_call: TRBD2; v_call: TRBV7-6; cdr3_aa: ASSPIAGANTGELF
j_call: TRBJ2-5; d_call: -; v_call: TRBV9; cdr3_aa: ASSGGGAQY
j_call: TRBJ1-4; d_call: -; v_call: TRBV7-2; cdr3_aa: ASSSSSGRVNEKLF
j_call: TRBJ1-5; d_call: -; v_call: TRBV6-1; cdr3_aa: ASSGVQPQH
j_call: TRBJ1-1; d_call: -; v_call: TRBV5-1; cdr3_aa: ASSLAGRFEAF
j_call: TRBJ2-5; d_call: -; v_call: TRBV5-1; cdr3_aa: ASSLYSSSQETQY
j_call: TRBJ1-1; d_call: -; v_call: TRBV7-2; cdr3_aa: ASSYAGDLTEAF
j_call: TRBJ2-2; d_call: -; v_call: TRBV30; cdr3_aa: AWRGGRTGELF
j_call: TRBJ2-6; d_call: -; v_call: TRBV7-8; cdr3_aa: ASSFQAGAGANVLT
j_call: TRBJ1-1; d_call: TRBD1; v_call: TRBV5-4; cdr3_aa: ASSDKTGGSTEAF
j_call: TRBJ2-3; d_call: TRBD2; v_call: TRBV12-3/TRBV12-4; cdr3_aa: ASSFPLGGLSTDTQY
j_call: TRBJ1-3; d_call: -; v_call: TRBV12-3/TRBV12-4; cdr3_aa: ASTGNTIY
j_call: TRBJ1-1; d_call: TRBD1; v_call: TRBV30; cdr3_aa: AWSGTGYRTEAF
j_call: TRBJ2-1; d_call: -; v_call: TRBV3-1; cdr3_aa: ASSQDRSSSYNEQF
j_call: TRBJ2-7; d_call: TRBD2; v_call: TRBV12-3/TRBV12-4; cdr3_aa: ASSLAQVAGGSNEQY
j_call: TRBJ2-7; d_call: -; v_call: TRBV24-1; cdr3_aa: ATSDVQNSYEQY